These T cell receptor beta chains were read from a single sample in a study of shared clonotypes between healthy human individuals. Libraries were prepared by immunoSEQ multiplex PCR; TCRdb keeps only in-frame clonotypes and omits some of them. The top ten clones hold over 1.5% of a sample with around 2,000,000 clones, 85% to 95% of them seen once. The sample comprised naive CD8+ T cells from PBMCs. These TCRs come from a man between 18 and 35 years old in good health. Some clones in this sample may be carry-over from other donors' samples. The CDR3 runs from the conserved cysteine through the conserved F or W. D genes are given only for firm matches. Not all rows give a size; the values are once, few, many and, for expanded clones, a class.

V,size,length,J,D,CDR3,DNA
TRBV10-1,NA,17,TRBJ2-7,TRBD1,CASSSGQGPYYGYEQYF,TGCGCCAGCAGCTCCGGACAGGGGCCATATTACGGTTACGAGCAGTACTTC
TRBV2,NA,13,TRBJ2-5,NA,CASSEDRQETQYF,TGTGCCAGCAGTGAGGACAGACAAGAGACCCAGTACTTC
TRBV6-1,NA,13,TRBJ2-5,NA,CASSEAVVETQYF,TGTGCCAGCAGTGAAGCGGTGGTGGAGACCCAGTACTTC
TRBV12-5,NA,13,TRBJ1-1,NA,CASGRTGNTEAFF,TGTGCTAGTGGCAGAACAGGGAACACTGAAGCTTTCTTT
TRBV29-1,NA,16,TRBJ2-7,TRBD1,CSVESGDRGVSYEQYF,TGCAGCGTTGAATCTGGCGACAGGGGGGTATCCTACGAGCAGTACTTC
TRBV28,NA,13,TRBJ1-6,NA,CASSLGSNSPLHF,TGTGCCAGCAGTTTGGGCAGTAATTCACCCCTCCACTTT
TRBV7-2,NA,17,TRBJ2-2,NA,CASSLPTGPHSTGELFF,TGTGCCAGCAGCTTACCTACCGGGCCGCATTCCACCGGGGAGCTGTTTTTT
TRBV7-9,once,15,TRBJ2-5,TRBD2,CASSSRLAEQETQYF,TGTGCCAGCAGCTCCCGACTAGCGGAACAAGAGACCCAGTACTTC
TRBV4-3,NA,14,TRBJ2-7,NA,CASSQRTASYEQYF,TGCGCCAGCAGCCAAAGGACAGCATCCTACGAGCAGTACTTC
TRBV29-1,once,9,TRBJ1-1,NA,CSVDVEAFF,TGCAGCGTTGACGTGGAGGCTTTCTTT